Included here is one TCR beta chain sequence, with context. It has no known antigen specificity. Base qualities are missing; no much larger clone stands one base away. The data originate from a study of T cell responses to AZD1222 COVID-19 vaccine (dated by TCRdb to the early 2020s). For the study in its entirety: TCR sequencing was performed for 230 to 250 trial participants, of whom roughly 200 were given two doses of AZD1222 and approximately 25 were given two doses of MenACWY control vaccine. Trial participants were enrolled by age into 18-55, 56-69 and 70-plus year subgroups, with about 150, 28 and 57 TCR-sequenced participants respectively.

The CDR3 regions of human TCRbeta chains were subjected to immunosequencing. Per the authors' processing: Repertoire TCRs were checked for matches against a reference library of SARS-CoV-2-specific TCRs that had been generated using the MIRA antigen-specificity platform. Breadth was defined as the fraction of unique TCRs that were SARS-CoV-2-associated. Depth was defined as the fraction of total T cells that were SARS-CoV-2-associated. Using the MIRA data, each spike-specific TCR was assigned both to the spike region to which the TCR was reactive and to a CD4 or CD8 class. Log10-transformed breadth and depth values were compared by one-way ANOVA with Sidak's multiple comparisons tests. Here the immuneACCESS table is served through TCRdb, limited to in-frame sequences with V and J called. Missing clones are a known gap in these copies; in checked studies unresolved V genes cover under half, and the rest lacks a known reason. V, J and clone size were drawn from that table, and D and trimming were deduced from the DNA. A total of about 150,000 clones appear in this sample, about 92% of them only once. The ten largest clonotypes hold roughly 3.3% of the sample.

Interpreted using the paper, the time point label stands for: about 28 days (+/-7) after the second vaccine dose. AZD1222 recipients given second doses at about 4 weeks or at about 12 weeks were pooled, since spike-specific TCR depth and breadth were not found to differ between the two schedules. Vaccinee samples came from UK trials COV001 and COV002, including a single-blind randomized controlled phase 2/3 trial of AZD1222 (ChAdOx1 nCoV-19) in healthy adults. For TCRbeta chain sequencing, PBMC samples from trial participants were taken at day 0 and at day 28 after the second dose. Results and caveats for the whole study, not just this receptor: The whole spike protein was spanned by vaccine-associated CD4 TCRs, and dominant responses were seen in regions 160-218 and 743-854. Nearly half of unique spike-specific TCRs reportedly recognized epitopes outside regions mutated in the B.1.351 and B.1.1.7 variants. Participants were mostly white British, with more females than males. The authors suggested clonal diversity may have been underestimated. Only six AZD1222 recipients were SARS-CoV-2 seropositive at baseline, limiting conclusions about previously exposed vaccinees. After two AZD1222 doses, spike-specific TCR breadth and depth were significantly higher than at day 0 and than in MenACWY recipients. The 56-69-year group was small, and its depth increase did not reach significance, likely because of low power. Because no day 14 peak-response samples were available, the repertoires could be characterized only after the peak T cell response.

The CDR1 and CDR2 encoded by the germline V gene are SGHTA and FQGNSA. V loses 0 bases, J loses 5 bases, and the germline ends lie 8 bases apart. The CDR3 has 14 amino acids, counting the end cysteine and phenylalanine. The entry retains the CDR3 DNA only, 42 bases that are in frame from base 1. This sequence uses TRBV7-2 and TRBJ2-1, with no D gene named confidently. This specimen consisted of peripheral blood, obtained 28 days after the second AZD1222 dose. The clonotype comes from an adult who received the AZD1222 COVID-19 vaccine. The DNA sequence is as follows: TGTGCCAGCAGCTTAGCGTTTCTGAACAATGAGCAGTTCTTC. Protein translation: CASSLAFLNNEQFF.